Listed here is a single T cell receptor (beta chain). These data come from a study of shared clonotypes between healthy human individuals. The donors were adults (healthy and HIV-negative) with no recent acute infections or vaccinations. Measured with immunoSEQ multiplex PCR; TCRdb has only the in-frame clones, and not every one. The table includes hundreds of thousands of clones, around 97% detected once. V was cut by 1 base and J by 2 bases, with 9 bases left in between. CDR3 size: 14 residues. Per the germline V gene, CDR1 is SGHTA and CDR2 is FQGNSA. The V and J genes are TRBV7-2 and TRBJ2-7; maybe TRBD1 (5 bases). The TCR was taken from a woman aged 30 to 39 in good health. Sequenced material: naive CD4+ T cells sorted from blood. The subset was: CD45RA+ positively selected. In DNA form, the CDR3 reads TGTGCCAGCAGCTTAGTAGCACAGGCCTACGAGCAGTACTTC. It is translated as CASSLVAQAYEQYF.